Below, 30 T cell receptor beta chains from the same sample are listed, as sequenced in a study of identifying expanded T cells in peripheral blood. The repertoire was sequenced with immunoSEQ multiplex PCR; TCRdb's copy has only in-frame clones and lacks some. The top ten clones hold 5% to 6.5% of a sample with about 100,000 clones, around nine tenths of them seen once. The material sequenced was blood. The receptors were gathered from a person aged 18 to 70 in good health.

This clone has only a few counts. The rearrangement uses TRBV6-6 and TRBJ1-2; D ambiguous. Germline V gene lookup returns CDR1 MNHNY and CDR2 SVGAGI (reference sequence). V was clipped by 6 bases and J by 4 bases, with 15 bases between them. This CDR3 has 14 residues. The DNA of the CDR3 is TGTGCCAGCAGGGATAGCGGACGGCTCTATGGCTACACCTTC. This translates into CASRDSGRLYGYTF.

The V and J genes are TRBV5-1 and TRBJ2-2; D is uncertain. Trimming pared 4 bases from V and 6 bases from J, leaving 10 bases between. Germline V lookup: CDR1 SGHRS, CDR2 YFSETQ. This CDR3 has 13 amino acids. The chain's CDR3 is CASSLLVSGELFF. The DNA of the CDR3 is TGCGCCAGCAGCCTCCTAGTTTCCGGGGAGCTGTTTTTT.

This sequence joins TRBV19 and TRBJ1-3; 9 positions agree with TRBD1. The CDR3 is 16 amino acids. With 7 bases clipped from V and 6 bases from J, the junction kept 13 bases outside the gene matches. The germline V gene encodes CDR1 LNHDA and CDR2 SQIVND (reference sequence). CDR3 in amino acids: CASMAWGQGGTNTIYF. The DNA for the CDR3 is TGTGCCAGTATGGCCTGGGGACAGGGAGGCACAAACACCATATATTTT.

In its sample, this clone was seen a few times. This chain links TRBV5-1 with TRBJ2-7; D is possibly TRBD2 (6 bases). The CDR3 is made up of 15 amino acids. Trimming left V 4 bases short and J 5 bases short, with 19 bases between. CDR1 is SGHRS, CDR2 YFSETQ, per germline. CDR3: CASSLRVGGSDEQYF. CDR3 DNA: TGCGCCAGCAGCCTCCGGGTGGGGGGATCCGACGAGCAGTACTTC.

This chain joins TRBV19 and TRBJ1-2; 8 bases line up with TRBD1. Germline CDR1 is LNHDA and CDR2 is SQIVND (reference sequence). The CDR3 spans 17 residues. V gave up 6 bases and J gave up 5 bases; unmatched junction bases: 17. CDR3 residues: CASSQTRDRLWFYGYTF. Written as DNA, the CDR3 is TGTGCCAGTAGCCAGACGCGGGACAGGCTTTGGTTTTATGGCTACACCTTC.

The V gene is TRBV7-6, the J gene TRBJ1-1, with 10 positions matching TRBD1. The V and J ends lost 1 base and 0 bases, in that order; junction bases with no gene match: 8. The germline V gene has CDR1 SGHVS and CDR2 FNYEAQ. The CDR3 totals 18 residues. This CDR3 is CASSLVWGQGNLNTEAFF. The CDR3 DNA follows: TGTGCCAGCAGCTTAGTTTGGGGACAGGGGAACCTGAACACTGAAGCTTTCTTT. The variable domain in full, completed from reference TRBV7-6 and TRBJ1-1, reads GAGVSQSPRYKVTKRGQDVALRCDPISGHVSLYWYRQALGQGPEFLTYFNYEAQQDKSGLPNDRFSAERPEGSISTLTIQRTEQRDSAMYRCASSLVWGQGNLNTEAFFGQGTRLTVV.

The rearrangement links TRBV7-9 to TRBJ1-3; 8 bases line up with TRBD1. Germline-derived CDR1 and CDR2 are SEHNR and FQNEAQ (reference sequence). CDR3 length: 17 amino acids. Trimming cost V 5 bases and J 0 bases; bases outside gene matches: 9. The CDR3 is CASSPPTGASSGNTIYF. CDR3 nucleotides: TGTGCCAGCAGCCCACCGACAGGGGCGAGCTCTGGAAACACCATATATTTT.

The chain combines TRBV5-4 with TRBJ2-4, with TRBD2 identical over 8 bases. This CDR3 contains 15 residues. J gave up 12 bases and V 3 bases, and 14 bases lay outside the gene matches. The germline V gene has CDR1 SGHNT and CDR2 YYREEE (reference sequence). The CDR3 nucleotides read TGTGCCAGCAGCTCGGGGGGGGCCCCCCGGGGTTCTCAGTACTTC. Its protein is CASSSGGAPRGSQYF. The full variable domain, in which reference TRBV5-4 and TRBJ2-4 provide the parts outside the CDR3, is ETGVTQSPTHLIKTRGQQVTLRCSSQSGHNTVSWYQQALGQGPQFIFQYYREEENGRGNFPPRFSGLQFPNYSSELNVNALELDDSALYLCASSSGGAPRGSQYFGAGTRLSVL.

This chain links TRBV6-1 with TRBJ1-2, with D tentatively TRBD1 (5 bases). Germline V lookup: CDR1 MNHNS, CDR2 SASEGT. The V end was cut by 2 bases, the J end by 7 bases, with 23 bases between. CDR3 length: 17 amino acids. The CDR3 reads CASSETAVAGGYSGYTF. CDR3 DNA sequence: TGTGCCAGCAGTGAAACCGCAGTAGCCGGGGGATACAGTGGCTACACCTTC.

The chain links TRBV18 to TRBJ1-1; perhaps TRBD1 as D (6 bases). CDR3 length: 15 residues. CDR1 is KGHSH, CDR2 LQKENI, per germline. The V gene lost 6 bases and the J gene lost 3 bases, with 17 bases spanning the gap. CDR3 protein: CASSLGGRVDTEAFF. Written as DNA, the CDR3 is TGTGCCAGCTCGCTTGGGGGGCGCGTGGACACTGAAGCTTTCTTT.

The rearrangement links TRBV29-1 to TRBJ2-3, with 11 nucleotides matching TRBD1. This CDR3 region has 13 residues. V lost 7 bases, J lost 4 bases, and 4 bases stayed unmatched. CDR1 SQVTM and CDR2 ANQGSEA come from the germline V gene. CDR3 DNA sequence: TGCAGCGGAGGACAGGGGGCCTCAGATACGCAGTATTTT. Translated, it gives CSGGQGASDTQYF.

The chain joins TRBV19 to TRBJ2-7; maybe TRBD2 (7 bases). CDR3 length: 13 amino acids. Germline V gives CDR1 LNHDA, CDR2 SQIVND (reference sequence). V dropped 7 bases and J dropped 6 bases, with 16 bases sitting between them. CDR3 in DNA: TGTGCCAGTAAGGGTAGGGGGGGAGGCGAGCAGTACTTC. Encoded protein: CASKGRGGGEQYF. Drawing the rest from reference TRBV19 and TRBJ2-7, the complete variable domain is DGGITQSPKYLFRKEGQNVTLSCEQNLNHDAMYWYRQDPGQGLRLIYYSQIVNDFQKGDIAEGYSVSREKKESFPLTVTSAQKNPTAFYLCASKGRGGGEQYFGPGTRLTVT.

The genes are TRBV29-1 and TRBJ1-2; D call uncertain. This CDR3 comprises 12 residues. Trimming pared 1 base from V and 8 bases from J, leaving 11 bases between. The germline V gene has CDR1 SQVTM and CDR2 ANQGSEA. CDR3 in amino acids: CSVEAIREGYTF. The CDR3, as DNA: TGCAGCGTTGAAGCTATTAGGGAGGGCTACACCTTC. The whole variable domain, remainder taken from reference TRBV29-1 and TRBJ1-2, is SAVISQKPSRDICQRGTSLTIQCQVDSQVTMMFWYRQQPGQSLTLIATANQGSEATYESGFVIDKFPISRPNLTFSTLTVSNMSPEDSSIYLCSVEAIREGYTFGSGTRLTVV.

The CDR3 DNA reads TGTGCCAGCTCACCCCTGACTAGCACAGATACGCAGTATTTT. Its translation is CASSPLTSTDTQYF. The chain links TRBV18 to TRBJ2-3; D is unresolved. Germline V gene data show CDR1 as KGHSH and CDR2 as LQKENI. The CDR3 is 14 residues long. Trimming pared 3 bases from V and 0 bases from J, leaving 7 bases between.

The chain uses TRBV20-1 and TRBJ2-5; D not certain. This CDR3 spans 11 amino acids. Germline V lookup: CDR1 DFQATT, CDR2 SNEGSKA (reference sequence). V was clipped by 6 bases and J by 5 bases, with 10 bases between them. As DNA, the CDR3 is TGCAGTGCAGCTTGGGGTGAGACCCAGTACTTC. Translating gives CSAAWGETQYF.

The chain carries TRBV6-1 and TRBJ2-7; 8 bases are a match to TRBD1. Germline loops: CDR1 MNHNS, CDR2 SASEGT. This CDR3 region has 16 residues. J gave up 5 bases and V 1 base, and 10 bases lay outside the gene matches. In DNA form, the CDR3 reads TGTGCCAGCAGTGAAGGCCTAGGACAGGGTGTAAACGAGCAGTACTTC. It encodes CASSEGLGQGVNEQYF.

This clone showed up just once. The chain employs TRBV19 and TRBJ2-2; 9 bases are a match to TRBD2. The germline V gene has CDR1 LNHDA and CDR2 SQIVND (reference sequence). V was clipped by 3 bases and J by 1 base; unmatched bases: 6. This CDR3 has 17 residues. DNA of the CDR3: TGTGCCAGTAGTATGCAAGCGGGAGGTAGGAACACCGGGGAGCTGTTTTTT. The encoded protein is CASSMQAGGRNTGELFF. The whole variable domain, remainder taken from reference TRBV19 and TRBJ2-2, is DGGITQSPKYLFRKEGQNVTLSCEQNLNHDAMYWYRQDPGQGLRLIYYSQIVNDFQKGDIAEGYSVSREKKESFPLTVTSAQKNPTAFYLCASSMQAGGRNTGELFFGEGSRLTVL.

The chain is built from TRBV6-1 and TRBJ2-3; D gene ambiguous. There are 11 residues in the CDR3. Germline CDR1 is MNHNS and CDR2 is SASEGT. Trimming shortened V by 5 bases and J by 6 bases, and 6 bases separated the two germline ends. The CDR3: CASSLGDTQYF. The CDR3 DNA reads TGTGCCAGCAGTCTTGGGGATACGCAGTATTTT.

The genes are TRBV11-1 and TRBJ2-7; no reliable D call. The CDR3 covers 12 residues. Deletions cut 5 bases from V and 4 bases from J, with 9 bases between. Germline CDR1 SGHAT, CDR2 FQDESV (reference sequence). Written as DNA, the CDR3 is TGTGCCAGCAGCCCCGGCCCTTACGAGCAGTACTTC. Encoded protein: CASSPGPYEQYF.

The chain recombines TRBV19 with TRBJ1-1; D is uncertain. Per germline, CDR1 LNHDA and CDR2 SQIVND (reference sequence). The CDR3 length is 14 residues. Trimming left V 5 bases short and J 2 bases short, with 12 bases between. The CDR3 region is CASSSRTVNTEAFF. For the CDR3, the DNA is TGTGCCAGTAGTTCAAGGACGGTTAACACTGAAGCTTTCTTT.

DNA for the CDR3: TGCAGTGGACGGTGGGGTTACGAGCAGTACTTC. Translated: CSGRWGYEQYF. The V call is TRBV20-1, the J call TRBJ2-7, with D hard to call. V lost 7 bases to trimming and J lost 4 bases, with 11 bases between them. In germline, CDR1 is DFQATT, CDR2 SNEGSKA (reference sequence). The CDR3 sequence is 11 residues long.

This clone was counted between two and nine times. The CDR3 reads CARSDGYTF. DNA of the CDR3: TGTGCCAGATCTGATGGCTACACCTTC. The genes are TRBV7-2 and TRBJ1-2; D gene uncertain. Germline assignment: CDR1 SGHTA and CDR2 FQGNSA. Trimming removed 9 bases at V and 6 bases at J, with 5 bases between. The length of the CDR3 is 9 residues.

In its sample, this clone was seen a few times. The chain employs TRBV11-1 and TRBJ2-7, with a tentative D call TRBD1 (6 bases). Per germline, CDR1 SGHAT and CDR2 FQDESV (reference sequence). V gave up 5 bases and J gave up 1 base, with 15 bases separating them. The length of the CDR3 is 15 residues. The CDR3 DNA is TGTGCCAGCAGCCTAGAAGGACAGAAGTCCTACGAGCAGTACTTC. Protein: CASSLEGQKSYEQYF.

This chain links TRBV11-2 with TRBJ2-7, with D possibly being TRBD1 or TRBD2 (6 bases each). Trimming pared 5 bases from V and 2 bases from J, leaving 22 bases between. Germline V gene sequence: CDR1 SGHAT, CDR2 FQNNGV. CDR3 length equals 17 residues. CDR3 sequence reads: CASSGTGGRQAAYEQYF. CDR3 bases: TGTGCCAGCAGCGGAACCGGGGGTCGACAGGCCGCCTACGAGCAGTACTTC.

This clone was seen only once. This chain links TRBV6-1 with TRBJ1-2; the D is unclear. The V end was cut by 3 bases, the J end by 5 bases, with 4 bases between. Germline V gives CDR1 MNHNS, CDR2 SASEGT. The CDR3 is 11 amino acids. DNA for the CDR3: TGTGCCAGCAGTGACAAGTATGGCTACACCTTC. This encodes CASSDKYGYTF.

The CDR3 sequence is CASSHLGGMNQETQYF. DNA for the CDR3: TGTGCCAGCTCGCACTTGGGGGGGATGAACCAAGAGACCCAGTACTTC. The chain uses TRBV18 and TRBJ2-5, with 7 bases identical to TRBD2. V gave up 6 bases and J gave up 0 bases; unmatched junction bases: 10. The CDR3 loop spans 16 amino acids. Germline loops: CDR1 KGHSH, CDR2 LQKENI.

J is TRBJ2-3 and V is TRBV18; TRBD1 matches 9 bases. The length of the CDR3 is 15 residues. Trimming removed 3 bases from V and 3 bases from J; junction bases left unmatched: 4. CDR1 is KGHSH, CDR2 LQKENI, per germline. The CDR3 is CASSPMTGGTDTQYF. The CDR3, as DNA: TGTGCCAGCTCACCTATGACAGGGGGAACAGATACGCAGTATTTT.

The chain employs TRBV27 and TRBJ1-5, with D tentatively TRBD1 (5 bases). This CDR3 has 16 amino acids. Trimming left V 0 bases short and J 7 bases short, with 16 bases between. CDR1 is MNHEY, CDR2 SMNVEV, per germline (reference sequence). The CDR3 spells CASSLSGTSYRQPQHF. The CDR3 DNA follows: TGTGCCAGCAGTTTATCGGGGACTTCTTACCGGCAGCCCCAGCATTTT.

V usage is TRBV7-9 and J usage is TRBJ2-7; 8 bases fit TRBD1. Germline CDR1 is SEHNR and CDR2 is FQNEAQ (reference sequence). The CDR3 loop spans 15 amino acids. Trimming at V came to 4 bases and at J to 6 bases, leaving 11 bases not matched to a gene. CDR3 amino acids: CASSYHGQGGSEQYF. DNA for the CDR3: TGTGCCAGCAGCTACCATGGACAGGGAGGAAGCGAGCAGTACTTC.

The gene calls are TRBV7-9 and TRBJ1-2; D is uncertain. V lost 5 bases and J 0 bases, leaving 16 bases between the germline ends. Germline V CDR1 and CDR2: SEHNR, FQNEAQ (reference sequence). This CDR3 spans 16 amino acids. CDR3 sequence reads: CASSRRQPGTNYGYTF. CDR3 bases: TGTGCCAGCAGCCGACGTCAGCCTGGAACTAACTATGGCTACACCTTC.